This T cell receptor (beta chain) was captured in a study of T cell repertoires in cytomegalovirus infection. This CDR3 has 14 residues. Germline assignment: CDR1 LNHDA and CDR2 SQIVND (reference sequence). J was trimmed by 4 bases and V by 8 bases; bases with no gene match: 10. With regard to this clonotype: Its target is not known.

TCRdb itself ran the reads through MiXCR, one entry per CDR3 protein. The sample lists about 920,000 distinct CDR3 sequences; more than 25% were seen once. The chain links TRBV19 to TRBJ1-2; TRBD1 aligns across 7 bases. The clonotype comes from a human donor in good health (CMV status not recorded). Some clones in this sample may be carry-over from other donors' samples. The sample was cultured CD8+ T cells from PBMCs, taken from culture after CMV antigen stimulation. The CDR3 here is CASATGTAFYGYTF. CDR3 bases: TGTGCCAGTGCAACCGGGACAGCCTTCTATGGCTACACCTTC.